Listed here are 15 T cell receptor beta chains from one sample, sequenced in a study of CD8 T cells in Susac syndrome. The authors reverse transcribed about 0.5 to 1 ug RNA with random hexamers. In TCRdb, the immunoSEQ multiplex PCR reads were re-called with MiXCR into one record per CDR3 protein. The table shows about 140,000 distinct CDR3 sequences, with approximately 94% occurring only once. Sequencing input: CD4+ T cells from PBMCs. The receptors derive from a human donor in good health.

The chain employs TRBV12-3 or TRBV12-4 and TRBJ2-7, with TRBD1 matching over 9 bases. This CDR3 has 15 residues. The V segment lost 6 bases and the J segment 2 bases; nucleotides outside the gene matches: 8. The CDR3 bases are TGTGCCAGCAGCCGCTCCGGACAGGGGCCCTACGAGCAGTACTTC. Encoded protein: CASSRSGQGPYEQYF.

J is TRBJ2-2 and V is TRBV12-3 or TRBV12-4; 10 bases match TRBD1. The CDR3 is 17 residues long. After removal of 0 bases from V and 3 bases from J, the junction contained 4 bases not matched to a gene. For the CDR3, the DNA is TGTGCCAGCAGTTTAGCTACGACAGGGGGCCACACCGGGGAGCTGTTTTTT. Its protein product is CASSLATTGGHTGELFF.

The rearrangement joins TRBV3-1 to TRBJ1-3; TRBD1 aligns across 7 bases. CDR3 length equals 14 residues. V gave up 5 bases and J gave up 0 bases; unmatched junction bases: 1. Germline V gene sequence: CDR1 LGHDT, CDR2 YNNKEL (reference sequence). The CDR3 nucleotides are TGTGCCAGCAGCGACAGGGTCTCTGGAAACACCATATATTTT. This sequence encodes CASSDRVSGNTIYF.

This chain links TRBV20-1 with TRBJ2-7, with TRBD1 matching 7 bases. In germline, CDR1 is DFQATT, CDR2 SNEGSKA (reference sequence). This CDR3 is built from 13 residues. Unmatched junction bases numbered 11, after V lost 7 bases and J lost 5 bases. CDR3 sequence reads: CSVFDRARDEQYF. CDR3 DNA sequence: TGCAGTGTCTTCGACAGGGCTCGGGACGAGCAGTACTTC.

CDR3: CASSQGGFPEAFF. The CDR3, as DNA: TGCGCCAGCAGTCAAGGGGGGTTCCCTGAAGCTTTCTTT. The V gene is TRBV23-1, the J gene TRBJ1-1; maybe TRBD1 (5 bases). TRBV23-1 is annotated as an ORF whose role is uncertain. This CDR3 is built from 13 residues. With 2 bases removed from V and 6 bases from J, the gap between germline ends came to 10 bases.

This clonotype was detected only a few times. The rearrangement links TRBV7-9 to TRBJ1-5; maybe TRBD1 (5 bases). The ends were cut back, 6 bases at V and 1 base at J, with 10 bases in the middle. The CDR3 consists of 14 residues. Germline-derived CDR1 and CDR2 are SEHNR and FQNEAQ (reference sequence). In DNA, the CDR3 is TGTGCCAGCAGTCTGGCAGGGAGCAATCAGCCCCAGCATTTT. It specifies CASSLAGSNQPQHF.

The chain carries TRBV30 and TRBJ2-1; TRBD1 matches at 8 bases. CDR1 and CDR2 (germline): GTSNPN, SVGIG (reference sequence). Germline trimming cut 4 bases from V and 15 bases from J; bases unmatched to any gene: 14. CDR3 size: 13 residues. CDR3 loop: CAWNDLTGQVLFF. Written as DNA, the CDR3 is TGTGCCTGGAACGACCTTACGGGACAGGTCTTGTTCTTC.

This clonotype turned up a few times. V is TRBV6-2 or TRBV6-3 and J is TRBJ1-1, with no clear D. Germline V gene sequence: CDR1 MNHEY, CDR2 SVGEGT. The length of the CDR3 is 11 residues. V was cut by 6 bases and J by 3 bases, with 5 bases left in between. CDR3 sequence reads: CASRAYTEAFF. CDR3 sequence (DNA): TGTGCCAGCAGGGCCTACACTGAAGCTTTCTTT.

V usage is TRBV2 and J usage is TRBJ2-5; TRBD2 might be the D (6 bases). The CDR3 has 13 amino acids. Germline V CDR1 and CDR2: SNHLY, FYNNEI. The ends were cut back, 5 bases at V and 5 bases at J, with 12 bases in the middle. The CDR3 region has the DNA TGTGCCAGCAGTTGGACGGGAGTGGAGACCCAGTACTTC. Its protein is CASSWTGVETQYF.

J is TRBJ2-3 and V is TRBV20-1; D call uncertain. Germline CDR1 and CDR2: DFQATT and SNEGSKA (reference sequence). Deletions cut 2 bases from V and 2 bases from J, with 14 bases between. The CDR3 has 15 amino acids. The CDR3 spells CSARSRFHLTDTQYF. The CDR3 DNA reads as TGCAGTGCTAGATCCAGGTTCCACCTCACAGATACGCAGTATTTT.

Only a few counts were recorded for this clonotype. The genes are TRBV15 and TRBJ2-7, with 9 bases that match TRBD1. Unmatched junction bases numbered 7, after V lost 2 bases and J lost 5 bases. The CDR3 contains 15 residues. The V gene's germline CDR1 is LNHNV and CDR2 YYDKDF (reference sequence). The CDR3 region has the DNA TGTGCCACCAGCAGACTACAGGGGGCACCCCACGAGCAGTACTTC. Translated, it gives CATSRLQGAPHEQYF.

The chain uses TRBV15 and TRBJ1-1; tentatively, D is TRBD1 (6 bases). The germline V and J ends were trimmed by 8 bases and 0 bases, with 13 bases remaining between them. In germline, CDR1 is LNHNV, CDR2 YYDKDF (reference sequence). There are 14 residues in the CDR3. The CDR3 sequence is CATERGDMNTEAFF. For the CDR3, the DNA is TGTGCCACCGAACGGGGGGACATGAACACTGAAGCTTTCTTT.

The CDR3 nucleotides are TGCGCCAGCAGCTTGACCTGGACTAGCACAGATACGCAGTATTTT. It yields the protein CASSLTWTSTDTQYF. The chain combines TRBV5-1 with TRBJ2-3, with a weak D call TRBD2 (5 bases). CDR1 is SGHRS, CDR2 YFSETQ, per germline. V lost 1 base and J lost 0, with 9 bases in between. This CDR3 contains 15 residues.

The rearrangement joins TRBV5-1 to TRBJ2-1; TRBD2 matches 7 bases. Germline CDR1 SGHRS, CDR2 YFSETQ. The CDR3 consists of 15 residues. V dropped 4 bases and J dropped 12; count of bases not matched to a gene: 16. CDR3: CASSRLARERAGQFF. The CDR3 bases are TGCGCCAGCAGCCGACTTGCGCGGGAGAGGGCTGGGCAGTTCTTC.

V is TRBV6-6 and J is TRBJ2-5, with a weak D call TRBD2 (5 bases). V lost 0 bases to trimming and J lost 1 base, with 6 bases between them. In germline, CDR1 is MNHNY, CDR2 SVGAGI (reference sequence). The CDR3 has 14 amino acids. CDR3 residues: CASSYSDFQETQYF. The DNA of the CDR3 is TGTGCCAGCAGTTACTCGGACTTCCAAGAGACCCAGTACTTC.